The next 13 T cell receptor beta chains were all read from a single sample in a study of Ad26.COV2.S vaccination and SARS-CoV-2 variants (dated by TCRdb to the early 2020s). Taken with the paper, the label for treatment or condition translates to: 15 to 20 received Ad26.COV2.S at low or high dose, single or two shots; 5 received placebo; per-sample allocation not given. For vaccine and placebo recipients, repertoires were sequenced using samples collected on day 63 after the first injection. The library was made by the immunoSEQ multiplex PCR assay. TCRdb took this table from immuneACCESS and kept in-frame rearrangements with V and J called. Such tables lack part of the clones; where checked against another copy, unresolved V genes explain under half of the gap, and the rest is unexplained. The sample has some 450,000 clones on record, 90% of them singletons. The leading ten clones occupy about 4.5% of the sample.

The source material was peripheral blood, sampled in a trial of Ad26.COV2.S vaccine versus placebo. The receptors shown here come from a person aged 18-65 years who received the Ad26.COV2.S COVID-19 vaccine or a placebo.

This chain links TRBV10-3 with TRBJ1-4; 8 positions match TRBD1. V shed 2 bases, J shed 3 bases, and the junction held 11 bases outside the gene matches. This CDR3 region has 18 residues. Germline CDR1 and CDR2: ENHRY and SYGVKD. DNA of the CDR3: TGTGCCATCAGTGAGACCCCGACCACAGGGGGTGCTAATGAAAAACTGTTTTTT. Its protein is CAISETPTTGGANEKLFF.

The rearrangement links TRBV3-1 (or the pseudogene TRBV3-2) to TRBJ2-2; the match to TRBD2 covers 8 bases. V shed 4 bases and J 0 bases; nucleotides not matched to a gene: 7. The CDR3 is 17 amino acids. Germline values: CDR1 LGHDT, CDR2 YNNKEL (reference sequence). Written as DNA, the CDR3 is TGTGCCAGCAGCCGAGTGGTAGCGGGACCGAACACCGGGGAGCTGTTTTTT. Residues: CASSRVVAGPNTGELFF.

The chain recombines TRBV2 with TRBJ2-3; TRBD1 agrees at 10 bases. J was trimmed by 1 base and V by 3 bases; bases with no gene match: 10. The CDR3 has 18 residues. Germline V gives CDR1 SNHLY, CDR2 FYNNEI. The CDR3 nucleotides are TGTGCCAGCAGTGACCCCTCGTACGGACAGGGGGGCACAGATACGCAGTATTTT. This sequence encodes CASSDPSYGQGGTDTQYF.

The V gene is TRBV10-3, the J gene TRBJ1-4, with 9 bases fitting TRBD1. CDR1 is ENHRY, CDR2 SYGVKD, per germline. Germline trimming cut 2 bases from V and 8 bases from J; bases unmatched to any gene: 3. The CDR3 totals 14 residues. The CDR3 coding sequence is TGTGCCATCAGTGAGGGACAGGGGAAAGAAAAACTGTTTTTT. This encodes CAISEGQGKEKLFF.

The chain carries TRBV7-9 and TRBJ2-7; 8 bases fit TRBD2. Germline V gene data show CDR1 as SEHNR and CDR2 as FQNEAQ (reference sequence). Losses at the gene ends were 10 bases for V and 3 bases for J; bases not matched to a gene: 20. This CDR3 contains 17 residues. CDR3: CATETYRGGSGSYEQYF. The CDR3 coding sequence is TGTGCCACCGAGACTTACCGGGGGGGTAGCGGAAGCTACGAGCAGTACTTC.

The rearrangement links TRBV5-4 to TRBJ2-3; TRBD2 aligns across 13 bases. V lost 4 bases and J lost 3; bases outside the gene matches: 2. This CDR3 is 15 amino acids long. Germline V gene data show CDR1 as SGHNT and CDR2 as YYREEE (reference sequence). The CDR3 nucleotides are TGTGCCAGCAGCACTAGCGGGAGGGAGACAGATACGCAGTATTTT. It translates to CASSTSGRETDTQYF.

This chain links TRBV5-1 with TRBJ2-5; 8 positions agree with TRBD2. The germline V gene encodes CDR1 SGHRS and CDR2 YFSETQ. Trimming cost V 1 base and J 5 bases; bases outside gene matches: 7. The CDR3 loop spans 15 amino acids. The CDR3 is CASSLLPGGHETQYF. CDR3 coding DNA: TGCGCCAGCAGCTTGTTGCCGGGAGGGCATGAGACCCAGTACTTC.

V usage is TRBV6-6 and J usage is TRBJ1-6; possible D gene TRBD1, 6 bases. V was pared by 0 bases and J by 8 bases, with 8 bases between. The germline gives CDR1 MNHNY, CDR2 SVGAGI (reference sequence). The CDR3 length is 14 residues. The CDR3 sequence is CASSYSGTHSPLHF. CDR3 bases: TGTGCCAGCAGTTACTCCGGGACACATTCACCCCTCCACTTT.

V usage is TRBV2 and J usage is TRBJ1-6; D unclear. The CDR3 has 13 residues. Germline V gene lookup returns CDR1 SNHLY and CDR2 FYNNEI. The germline V and J ends were trimmed by 5 bases and 14 bases, with 16 bases remaining between them. The chain's CDR3 is CASSRPGTETLHF. As DNA, the CDR3 is TGTGCCAGCAGTAGGCCAGGAACCGAAACCCTCCACTTT.

The rearrangement links TRBV13 to TRBJ2-4, with TRBD1 matching 8 bases. This CDR3 comprises 15 residues. Unmatched junction bases numbered 6, after V lost 5 bases and J lost 3 bases. Germline lookup yields CDR1 PRHDT and CDR2 FYEKMQ (reference sequence). In nucleotides, the CDR3 is TGTGCCAGCAGCGCCGTCGGGACAGGCAAAAACATTCAGTACTTC. It specifies CASSAVGTGKNIQYF. Filled out from reference TRBV13 and TRBJ2-4, the complete variable domain reads AAGVIQSPRHLIKEKRETATLKCYPIPRHDTVYWYQQGPGQDPQFLISFYEKMQSDKGSIPDRFSAQQFSDYHSELNMSSLELGDSALYFCASSAVGTGKNIQYFGAGTRLSVL.

The genes are TRBV29-1 and TRBJ2-5; D gene uncertain. V was trimmed by 7 bases and J by 5 bases, leaving 17 bases between them. This CDR3 comprises 13 residues. The germline CDR1 and CDR2 sequences are SQVTM and ANQGSEA. The CDR3 loop is CSGATEIRETQYF. In DNA form, the CDR3 reads TGCAGCGGCGCAACCGAAATCAGGGAGACCCAGTACTTC.

This rearrangement joins TRBV28 to TRBJ2-7; D may be TRBD1 (5 bases). The CDR3 runs 15 residues. Germline CDR1 reads MDHEN; CDR2 reads SYDVKM. Deletions cut 5 bases from V and 3 bases from J, with 17 bases between. DNA for the CDR3: TGTGCCAGCAGTCAAACAGGTTCGTTTTTCTACGAGCAGTACTTC. This gives the protein CASSQTGSFFYEQYF.

This clone was seen only once. This chain joins TRBV5-1 and TRBJ2-3, with 7 bases aligning to TRBD2. This CDR3 is built from 15 residues. Losses at the gene ends were 3 bases for V and 1 base for J; bases not matched to a gene: 5. Germline V gene sequence: CDR1 SGHRS, CDR2 YFSETQ. The CDR3 DNA is TGCGCCAGCAGCTCGAGCGGGACGGGCACAGATACGCAGTATTTT. Encoded protein: CASSSSGTGTDTQYF.